This T cell receptor (beta chain) was sequenced for a study of OX40 agonist ivuxolimab in advanced cancers. Study as a whole: Dose-escalation patients' cancers were hepatocellular carcinoma, melanoma, renal cell or head and neck cancer. Males comprised 82.7% of the group, whose mean age was approximately 60 years (range roughly 23 to 80).

The J segment lost 6 bases and the V segment lost 5 bases, leaving 8 bases of the junction unmatched. Germline values: CDR1 MNHEY, CDR2 SVGAGI. The CDR3 length is 14 residues. This clone was detected only once. Blood was sampled at baseline, cycle 4 day 1, and cycle 7 day 1. Sequencing was performed with immunoSEQ multiplex PCR; in TCRdb, only in-frame clones are kept and a portion is missing. The sample contains 50,000 or so clones, roughly 89% of which appear only once. Sample: CD4+ or CD8+ T cells sorted from blood, taken in a trial of the OX40 agonist ivuxolimab. V gene TRBV6-5 combines with J gene TRBJ1-2, with 8 nucleotides matching TRBD1. The TCR sequence derives from an adult with an advanced solid tumor such as melanoma, head and neck, liver or kidney cancer. In nucleotides, the CDR3 is TGTGCCAGCAGTATACAAACAGGGGGGAATGGCTACACCTTC. This encodes CASSIQTGGNGYTF.